These 17 T cell receptor beta chains were all obtained from the same sample, sequenced in a study of identical twins (dated by TCRdb to 2016 to 2017). The receptor library was made with 5' RACE. TCRdb records Illumina HiSeq 2000 as the sequencer. TCRdb cleaned the public reads at Q25 with fastp, built clones with MiXCR and kept in-frame beta chains. Each entry is one CDR3 protein sequence, shown with its most common DNA and genes. This sample has under 250,000 distinct CDR3 sequences in its table, and about 13% of those were observed once. The top ten constitute about 4% of the sample. The sample also formed part of further work on yellow fever vaccine responses in identical twins.

Material for sequencing was memory (CD45RO+) T cells sorted from blood. The sample's cell subset or site, from its label and the paper: CD45RO+ enriched T cells. Every receptor here comes from a woman younger than 30 in good health.

This clonotype came up a few times. The CDR3 loop reads CASSLAGSTTGELFF. The CDR3 nucleotides are TGTGCCAGCAGCTTAGCCGGCTCAACCACCGGGGAGCTGTTTTTT. The chain recombines TRBV7-2 with TRBJ2-2; D unclear. V was cut by 0 bases and J by 4 bases, with 9 bases left in between. The CDR3 is 15 residues long. The germline V gene has CDR1 SGHTA and CDR2 FQGNSA. The entire variable domain, with the rest obtained from reference TRBV7-2 and TRBJ2-2, is as follows: GAGVSQSPSNKVTEKGKDVELRCDPISGHTALYWYRQSLGQGLEFLIYFQGNSAPDKSGLPSDRFSAERTGGSVSTLTIQRTQQEDSAVYLCASSLAGSTTGELFFGEGSRLTVL.

This clonotype has a handful of counts. The chain carries TRBV6-5 and TRBJ2-3; TRBD1 matches 10 bases. CDR1 is MNHEY and CDR2 is SVGAGI in the germline V gene. The CDR3 spans 15 residues. After removal of 0 bases from V and 13 bases from J, the junction contained 10 bases not matched to a gene. CDR3 region: CASSYSGTGAIVEYF. The CDR3 region has the DNA TGTGCCAGCAGTTACTCCGGGACAGGGGCCATTGTAGAGTATTTT.

This clonotype was seen just once. A much larger clone lies a single base off, so this may be a read error. The CDR3 coding sequence is TGCGCCAGCAGATTGGCCAAGGGAATGTTTGGGACCGGGGAGCTGTTTTTT. It is translated as CASRLAKGMFGTGELFF. The rearrangement joins TRBV5-1 to TRBJ2-2; D not resolved. Germline CDR1 is SGHRS and CDR2 is YFSETQ. The CDR3 runs to 17 residues.

This clonotype was detected only a few times. This rearrangement joins TRBV4-3 to TRBJ2-1; D is possibly TRBD1 (7 bases). The V gene lost 3 bases and the J gene lost 5 bases, with 20 bases spanning the gap. The length of the CDR3 is 17 residues. CDR1 is LGHNA, CDR2 YSLEER, per germline. The CDR3 here is CASSQGSGGPNHNEQFF. The CDR3 nucleotides read TGCGCCAGCAGCCAGGGGTCAGGGGGGCCTAATCACAATGAGCAGTTCTTC.

The J gene is TRBJ2-7, the V gene TRBV20-1, with D perhaps TRBD2 (6 bases). This CDR3 is built from 13 residues. Per the germline V gene, CDR1 is DFQATT and CDR2 is SNEGSKA (reference sequence). V lost 3 bases, J lost 4 bases, and 13 bases lay in between. In DNA, the CDR3 is TGCAGTGCTAGCGTTCCGGGAGAGTACGAGCAGTACTTC. It specifies CSASVPGEYEQYF.

Regarding this clonotype: A much larger clone differs by one base, so this may be a read error. V gene TRBV5-1 combines with J gene TRBJ2-2; tentative D call: TRBD1 (7 bases). The CDR3 has 15 amino acids. Germline V gene sequence: CDR1 SGHRS, CDR2 YFSETQ. DNA for the CDR3: TGCGCCAGCAGCTTAGCTGACAGGGACTCCGGGGAGCTGGTTTTT. Translated: CASSLADRDSGELVF.

The chain recombines TRBV6-2 or TRBV6-3 with TRBJ2-7; possibly TRBD2 for D (6 bases). Germline loops: CDR1 MNHEY, CDR2 SVGEGT. The CDR3 spans 11 residues. V shed 0 bases and J shed 13 bases, with 10 bases lying between them. The CDR3 nucleotides read TGTGCCAGCAGTTACTCTGCAGGGACTTACTTC. It specifies CASSYSAGTYF.

The sample holds many counts of this clonotype. V is TRBV7-2 and J is TRBJ1-5, with D possibly being TRBD1 (5 bases). The CDR3 is made up of 15 amino acids. The germline CDR1 and CDR2 sequences are SGHTA and FQGNSA. Trimming pared 1 base from V and 8 bases from J, leaving 15 bases between. CDR3: CASSLVSTPGEPQHF. CDR3 nucleotides: TGTGCCAGCAGCTTAGTCTCAACGCCGGGGGAGCCCCAGCATTTT. Combining the CDR3 with reference TRBV7-2 and TRBJ1-5 gives the whole variable domain GAGVSQSPSNKVTEKGKDVELRCDPISGHTALYWYRQSLGQGLEFLIYFQGNSAPDKSGLPSDRFSAERTGGSVSTLTIQRTQQEDSAVYLCASSLVSTPGEPQHFGDGTRLSIL.

This clonotype showed up just a few times. V is TRBV20-1 and J is TRBJ2-7; TRBD2 matches 9 bases. This CDR3 is built from 13 residues. The V and J ends lost 3 bases and 4 bases, in that order; junction bases with no gene match: 4. Germline V CDR1 and CDR2: DFQATT, SNEGSKA (reference sequence). The CDR3 region has the DNA TGCAGTGCTAGTTCCGCGGGAGGGTACGAGCAGTACTTC. Its protein is CSASSAGGYEQYF.

A few counts support this clonotype. The V gene is TRBV6-6, the J gene TRBJ2-7; D ambiguous. Per germline, CDR1 MNHNY and CDR2 SVGAGI (reference sequence). Trimming stripped 5 bases from V and 2 bases from J, with 7 bases between. The CDR3 totals 12 residues. CDR3 residues: CASSTTTYEQYF. CDR3 nucleotides: TGTGCCAGCAGTACAACCACCTACGAGCAGTACTTC.

This rearrangement joins TRBV5-6 to TRBJ2-7; perhaps TRBD2 as D (5 bases). The CDR3 extends over 14 amino acids. CDR1 SGHDT and CDR2 YYEEEE come from the germline V gene. V was cut by 2 bases and J by 3 bases, with 12 bases left in between. The chain's CDR3 is CASSFISVDYEQYF. CDR3 nucleotide sequence: TGTGCCAGCAGCTTTATTAGCGTAGACTACGAGCAGTACTTC.

This clonotype has a handful of counts. The chain is built from TRBV18 and TRBJ2-7; maybe TRBD1 (5 bases). CDR3 length equals 14 residues. The V end was cut by 3 bases, the J end by 2 bases, with 11 bases between. The germline V gene encodes CDR1 KGHSH and CDR2 LQKENI. The CDR3 sequence is CASSPSQGAYEQYF. The CDR3 DNA is TGTGCCAGCTCACCTTCCCAGGGCGCCTACGAGCAGTACTTC.

This clonotype has just one count. The chain has TRBV2 and TRBJ2-1, with 10 bases identical to TRBD2. V was pared by 6 bases and J by 6 bases, with 11 bases of the junction left unmatched. This CDR3 comprises 16 residues. CDR1 SNHLY and CDR2 FYNNEI come from the germline V gene. CDR3 DNA: TGTGCCAGCAGCCTTAGCGGGGGGTCGTTCGGCAATGAGCAGTTCTTC. Encoded protein: CASSLSGGSFGNEQFF.

Ten or more counts support this clonotype. This chain uses TRBV5-1 with TRBJ2-3, with TRBD1 as a possible D gene (6 bases). The V end was cut by 0 bases, the J end by 3 bases, with 8 bases between. Per germline, CDR1 SGHRS and CDR2 YFSETQ. This CDR3 comprises 14 residues. For the CDR3, the DNA is TGCGCCAGCAGCTTGGATACAGGGACAGATACGCAGTATTTT. Translating gives CASSLDTGTDTQYF.

The rearrangement links TRBV5-5 to TRBJ2-7; maybe TRBD1 (5 bases). V was pared by 2 bases and J by 0 bases, with 9 bases between. The CDR3 runs to 14 residues. Looked up from germline, CDR1 is SGHKS and CDR2 is YYEKEE (reference sequence). The chain's CDR3 is CASSFQGYSYEQYF. CDR3 in DNA: TGTGCCAGCAGCTTTCAGGGATACTCCTACGAGCAGTACTTC.

The rearrangement uses TRBV30 and TRBJ2-4, with TRBD2 matching over 15 bases. Germline values: CDR1 GTSNPN, CDR2 SVGIG (reference sequence). The CDR3 sequence is 15 residues long. Trimming cost V 5 bases and J 6 bases; bases outside gene matches: 5. The CDR3 DNA is TGTGCCTGGGAGGGACTAGCGGGGGGCCGAAACATTCAGTACTTC. This gives the protein CAWEGLAGGRNIQYF. The full variable domain, its missing parts supplied by reference TRBV30 and TRBJ2-4, is SQTIHQWPATLVQPVGSPLSLECTVEGTSNPNLYWYRQAAGRGLQLLFYSVGIGQISSEVPQNLSASRPQDRQFILSSKKLLLSDSGFYLCAWEGLAGGRNIQYFGAGTRLSVL.

The rearrangement links TRBV28 to TRBJ2-5; TRBD1 matches 7 bases. This CDR3 comprises 15 residues. The V gene end was trimmed by 5 bases and the J gene end by 2 bases; junction bases not matched to a gene: 8. Germline assignment: CDR1 MDHEN and CDR2 SYDVKM. The CDR3 bases are TGTGCCAGCAGTCATTTAACAGGGGAACAAGAGACCCAGTACTTC. Its protein is CASSHLTGEQETQYF.